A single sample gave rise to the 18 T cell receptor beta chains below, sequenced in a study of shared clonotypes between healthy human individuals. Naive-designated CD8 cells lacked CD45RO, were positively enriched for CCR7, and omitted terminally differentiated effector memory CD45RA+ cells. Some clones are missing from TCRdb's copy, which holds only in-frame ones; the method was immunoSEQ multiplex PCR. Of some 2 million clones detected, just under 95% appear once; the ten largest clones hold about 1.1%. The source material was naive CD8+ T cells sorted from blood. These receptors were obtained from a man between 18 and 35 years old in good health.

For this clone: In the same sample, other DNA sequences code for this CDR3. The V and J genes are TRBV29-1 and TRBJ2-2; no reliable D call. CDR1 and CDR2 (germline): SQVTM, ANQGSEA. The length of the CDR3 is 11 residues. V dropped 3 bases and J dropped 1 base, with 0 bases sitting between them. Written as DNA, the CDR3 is TGCAGCGTTGAGAACACCGGGGAGCTGTTTTTT. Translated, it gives CSVENTGELFF.

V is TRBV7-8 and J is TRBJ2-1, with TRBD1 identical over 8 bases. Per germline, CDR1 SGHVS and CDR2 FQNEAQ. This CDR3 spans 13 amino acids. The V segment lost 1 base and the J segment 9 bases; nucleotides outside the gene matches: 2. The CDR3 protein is CASSLGTGFEQFF. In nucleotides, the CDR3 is TGTGCCAGCAGCTTAGGGACAGGGTTTGAGCAGTTCTTC.

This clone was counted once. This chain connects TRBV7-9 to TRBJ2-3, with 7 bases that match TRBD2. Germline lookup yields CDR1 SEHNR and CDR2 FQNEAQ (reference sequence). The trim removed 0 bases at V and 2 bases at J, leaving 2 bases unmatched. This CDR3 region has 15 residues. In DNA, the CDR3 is TGTGCCAGCAGCTTAGCTGGGACTACCACAGATACGCAGTATTTT. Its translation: CASSLAGTTTDTQYF.

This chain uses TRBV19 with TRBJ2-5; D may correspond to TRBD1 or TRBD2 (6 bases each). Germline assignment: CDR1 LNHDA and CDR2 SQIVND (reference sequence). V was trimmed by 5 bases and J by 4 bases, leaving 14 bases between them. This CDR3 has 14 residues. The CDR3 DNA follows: TGTGCCAGTAGTCCAACCGGGGGCCGAGAGACCCAGTACTTC. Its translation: CASSPTGGRETQYF.

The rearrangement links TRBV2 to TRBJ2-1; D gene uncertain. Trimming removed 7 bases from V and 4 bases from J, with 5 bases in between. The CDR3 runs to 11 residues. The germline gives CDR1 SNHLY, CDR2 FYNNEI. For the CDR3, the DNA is TGTGCCAGCAACGGATACAATGAGCAGTTCTTC. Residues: CASNGYNEQFF.

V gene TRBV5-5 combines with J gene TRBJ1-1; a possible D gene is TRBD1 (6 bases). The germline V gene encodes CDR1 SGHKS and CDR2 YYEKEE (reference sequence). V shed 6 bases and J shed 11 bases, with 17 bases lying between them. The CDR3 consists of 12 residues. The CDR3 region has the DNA TGTGCCAGCACCCGAACCGGGACAAGGGCTTTCTTT. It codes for CASTRTGTRAFF.

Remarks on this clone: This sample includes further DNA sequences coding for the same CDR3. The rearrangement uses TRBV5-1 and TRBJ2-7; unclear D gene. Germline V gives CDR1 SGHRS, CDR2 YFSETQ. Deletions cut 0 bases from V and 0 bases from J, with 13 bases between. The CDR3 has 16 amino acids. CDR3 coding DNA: TGCGCCAGCAGCTTGGTCCCAGGCCAGAGCTCCTACGAGCAGTACTTC. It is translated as CASSLVPGQSSYEQYF.

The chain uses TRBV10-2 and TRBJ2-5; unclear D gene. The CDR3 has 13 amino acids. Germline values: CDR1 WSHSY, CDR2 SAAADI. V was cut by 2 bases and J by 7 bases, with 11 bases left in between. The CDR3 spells CASSETFYGTQYF. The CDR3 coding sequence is TGCGCCAGCAGTGAGACCTTTTACGGGACCCAGTACTTC.

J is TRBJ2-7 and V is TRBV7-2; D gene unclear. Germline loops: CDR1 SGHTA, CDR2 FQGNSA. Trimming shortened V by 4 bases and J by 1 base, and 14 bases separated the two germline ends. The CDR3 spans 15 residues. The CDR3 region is CASSYYLGNSYEQYF. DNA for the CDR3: TGTGCCAGCAGCTACTACTTGGGGAATTCCTACGAGCAGTACTTC.

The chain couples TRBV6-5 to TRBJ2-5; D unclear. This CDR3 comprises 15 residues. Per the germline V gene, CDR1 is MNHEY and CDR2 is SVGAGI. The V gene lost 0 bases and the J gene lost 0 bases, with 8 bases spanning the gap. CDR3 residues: CASSYSLEDQETQYF. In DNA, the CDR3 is TGTGCCAGCAGTTACTCTCTCGAGGACCAAGAGACCCAGTACTTC.

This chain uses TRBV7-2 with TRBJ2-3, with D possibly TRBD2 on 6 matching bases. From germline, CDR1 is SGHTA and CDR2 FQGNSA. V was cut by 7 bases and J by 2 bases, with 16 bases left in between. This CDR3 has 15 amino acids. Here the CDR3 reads CASTPFGGATDTQYF. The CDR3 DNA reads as TGTGCCAGCACCCCCTTCGGGGGTGCCACAGATACGCAGTATTTT.

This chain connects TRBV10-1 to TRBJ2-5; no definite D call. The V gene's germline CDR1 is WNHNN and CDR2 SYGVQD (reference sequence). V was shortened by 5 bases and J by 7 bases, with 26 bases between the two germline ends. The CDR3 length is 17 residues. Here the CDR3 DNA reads TGCGCCAGCAGTACTCCCGGGCCCCCGTGTCCCCACGGGACCCAGTACTTC. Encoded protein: CASSTPGPPCPHGTQYF.

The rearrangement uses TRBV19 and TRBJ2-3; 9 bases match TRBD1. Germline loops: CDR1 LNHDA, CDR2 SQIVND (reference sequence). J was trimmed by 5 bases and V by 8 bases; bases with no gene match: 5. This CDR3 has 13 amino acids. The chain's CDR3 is CASATGGIDTQYF. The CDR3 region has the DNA TGTGCCAGTGCGACAGGGGGAATAGATACGCAGTATTTT.

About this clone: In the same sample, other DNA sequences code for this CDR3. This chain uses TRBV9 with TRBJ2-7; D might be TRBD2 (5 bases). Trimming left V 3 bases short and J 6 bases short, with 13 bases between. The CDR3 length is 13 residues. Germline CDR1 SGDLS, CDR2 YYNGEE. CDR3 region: CASSAGGGTEQYF. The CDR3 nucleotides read TGTGCCAGCAGCGCCGGAGGCGGAACCGAGCAGTACTTC.

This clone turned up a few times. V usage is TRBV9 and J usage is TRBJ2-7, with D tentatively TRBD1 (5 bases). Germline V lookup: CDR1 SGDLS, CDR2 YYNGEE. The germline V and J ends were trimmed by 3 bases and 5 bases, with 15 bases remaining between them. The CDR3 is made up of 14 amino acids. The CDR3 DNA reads TGTGCCAGCAGCGAGCGACAGCCGCCGGACGAGCAGTACTTC. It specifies CASSERQPPDEQYF.

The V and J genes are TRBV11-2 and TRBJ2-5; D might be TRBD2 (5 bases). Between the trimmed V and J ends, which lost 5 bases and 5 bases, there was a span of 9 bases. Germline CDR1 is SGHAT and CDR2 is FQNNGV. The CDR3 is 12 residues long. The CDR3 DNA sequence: TGTGCCAGCAGCACGTCGGGGGAGACCCAGTACTTC. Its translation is CASSTSGETQYF.

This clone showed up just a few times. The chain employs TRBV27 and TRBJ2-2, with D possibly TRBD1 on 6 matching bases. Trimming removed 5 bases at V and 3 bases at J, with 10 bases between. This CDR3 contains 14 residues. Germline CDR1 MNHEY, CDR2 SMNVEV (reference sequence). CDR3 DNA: TGTGCCAGCAGTACCAGGGGCGACACCGGGGAGCTGTTTTTT. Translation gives CASSTRGDTGELFF.

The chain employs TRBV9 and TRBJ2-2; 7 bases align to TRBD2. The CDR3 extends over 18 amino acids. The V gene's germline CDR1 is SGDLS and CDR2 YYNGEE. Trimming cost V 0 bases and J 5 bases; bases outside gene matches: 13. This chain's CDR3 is CASSVGLADSLGTGELFF. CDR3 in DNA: TGTGCCAGCAGCGTAGGTCTAGCGGATAGCTTGGGGACCGGGGAGCTGTTTTTT.